This T cell receptor beta chain appears in the sequencing data of a study of T cells in Graves' hyperthyroidism and ophthalmopathy. Turning to the study itself: It was at initial diagnosis, before any treatment, that peripheral blood was collected. Study-level results: Among thyroid clonotypes expanded above 0.001, most also appeared in blood.

Note on this clonotype: Its antigen is as yet unknown.

Absence of ophthalmopathy progression within 18 months defined stable Graves' hyperthyroidism. Isolation of PBMCs was performed on about 10 ml fresh peripheral blood. Authors of the study amplified TCR beta CDR3 regions from RNA transcripts. Primed by the HTBI set, a first-round RT-PCR was run on the TCR CDR3. TCRdb itself ran the multiplex PCR reads through MiXCR, one entry per CDR3 protein. The sample carries around 350,000 distinct CDR3 sequences, 15% to 20% recorded once. The CDR3 has 16 residues. Germline V CDR1 and CDR2: MNHNS, SASEGT. This TCR was recovered from a woman aged 18-29 years with Graves' hyperthyroidism. Specimen: blood. The chain carries TRBV6-1 and TRBJ1-1; D is ambiguous. The CDR3 sequence is CVCRQTPVRQNTEAFF. The CDR3 region has the DNA TGTGTCTGCAGGCAGACACCGGTACGGCAGAACACTGAAGCTTTCTTT.